Reported below is one TCR beta chain. Its cognate antigen is unknown. It was with a sample-barcoded 5' primer and a J-beta primer mix that a second PCR of roughly 7 to 12 cycles was run. Sequencing of every sample gave 2.5 million or more CDR3-containing paired-end reads. TCRdb reanalysed the 5' RACE reads using MiXCR and keeps one entry per CDR3 protein. The sample lists 650,000 to 1,000,000 distinct CDR3 sequences, around 34% seen once, with roughly 13% in the top ten. The sample comes from a study of blood T cells in healthy people across ages. On the study more broadly: With template switching, about one barcoded beta molecule was captured per two T cells. Whole-study results and caveats: Investigators treated diversity estimates from one million T cells as underestimates.

Between the trimmed V and J ends, which lost 3 bases and 4 bases, there was a span of 16 bases. The CDR3 runs 15 residues. The V gene's germline CDR1 is SGDLS and CDR2 YYNGEE. Ten milliliters of peripheral blood were drawn from each donor into EDTA-treated tubes. The sequence was collected from a man between 18 and 29 years old in good health. The source material was blood. V and J are TRBV9 and TRBJ2-5; D is perhaps TRBD1 (8 bases). CDR3 protein: CASSGEQGGGETQYF. In DNA, the CDR3 is TGTGCCAGCAGCGGAGAACAGGGGGGGGGAGAGACCCAGTACTTC.